The 7 T cell receptor beta chains reported below all come from one sample, sequenced in a study of cytomegalovirus exposure and HLA in healthy donors. Libraries were prepared by immunoSEQ multiplex PCR; TCRdb keeps only in-frame clonotypes and omits some of them. Among approximately 230,000 clones listed, roughly 87% were seen once. The sample comprised PBMCs. The receptors derive from a young man in good health and CMV-seropositive.

The rearrangement links TRBV30 to TRBJ2-1; 11 nucleotides align to TRBD2. This CDR3 has 13 amino acids. V shed 7 bases and J 8 bases; nucleotides not matched to a gene: 7. Germline V gene data show CDR1 as GTSNPN and CDR2 as SVGIG (reference sequence). The CDR3 here is CASLAGGPDEQFF. CDR3 in DNA: TGTGCCTCTTTAGCGGGAGGGCCAGATGAGCAGTTCTTC.

The chain is built from TRBV28 and TRBJ1-4; D may be TRBD1 (5 bases). The CDR3 totals 16 residues. Germline lookup yields CDR1 MDHEN and CDR2 SYDVKM. The V and J ends lost 2 bases and 3 bases respectively, with 13 bases between them. The CDR3 here is CASSLPIRDPNEKLFF. In nucleotides, the CDR3 is TGTGCCAGCAGTTTACCTATTCGGGACCCTAATGAAAAACTGTTTTTT.

The rearrangement links TRBV4-1 to TRBJ1-1; D uncertain. Germline values: CDR1 MGHRA, CDR2 YSYEKL. This CDR3 has 15 residues. The V gene lost 2 bases and the J gene lost 3 bases, with 13 bases spanning the gap. The chain's CDR3 is CASSQSKTADTEAFF. In nucleotides, the CDR3 is TGCGCCAGCAGCCAATCTAAAACGGCGGACACTGAAGCTTTCTTT.

This clone has more than one count but fewer than ten. The V call is TRBV28, the J call TRBJ2-5; 9 bases fit TRBD1. The CDR3 runs 16 residues. The V segment lost 3 bases and the J segment 4 bases; nucleotides outside the gene matches: 9. In germline, CDR1 is MDHEN, CDR2 SYDVKM. The CDR3 region has the DNA TGTGCCAGCAGTTTCCCTCGACAGGGGGATAGAGAGACCCAGTACTTC. As protein: CASSFPRQGDRETQYF.

The chain recombines TRBV6-5 with TRBJ2-1, with 12 bases fitting TRBD2. V was pared by 0 bases and J by 9 bases, with 3 bases of the junction left unmatched. This CDR3 is 15 amino acids long. Looked up from germline, CDR1 is MNHEY and CDR2 is SVGAGI. The CDR3 DNA follows: TGTGCCAGCAGTTACTCACTAGCGGGAGGCGGTGAGCAGTTCTTC. Translation gives CASSYSLAGGGEQFF.

Worth noting for this clone: The sample contains more than one DNA sequence encoding this CDR3. The V gene is TRBV20-1, the J gene TRBJ2-1; unclear D gene. Germline V gene sequence: CDR1 DFQATT, CDR2 SNEGSKA (reference sequence). The V gene lost 3 bases and the J gene lost 7 bases, with 4 bases spanning the gap. The CDR3 has 10 residues. In nucleotides, the CDR3 is TGCAGTGCTAGTGCTAATGAGCAGTTCTTC. Protein product: CSASANEQFF.

This chain uses TRBV29-1 with TRBJ2-1; 7 bases agree with TRBD2. Germline values: CDR1 SQVTM, CDR2 ANQGSEA. V shed 5 bases, J shed 4 bases, and the junction held 5 bases outside the gene matches. This CDR3 has 13 amino acids. The CDR3 bases are TGCAGCGTTAGGACTAGAGTGTACAATGAGCAGTTCTTC. Residues: CSVRTRVYNEQFF.